This T cell receptor beta chain appears in the sequencing data of a study of blood T cell repertoires in COVID-19. Produced via immunoSEQ multiplex PCR; TCRdb's table is partial and in-frame only. Of over 65,000 clones in the sample, 70% to 90% were seen once. Germline CDR1 and CDR2: SGHRS and YFSETQ. V was pared by 0 bases and J by 6 bases, with 10 bases between. This CDR3 has 13 residues. The chain links TRBV5-1 to TRBJ2-7, with D unclear. The sequencing input was peripheral blood. This receptor was obtained from a man aged 50 or older with active COVID-19. The CDR3 loop is CASSLGQSGEQYF. The CDR3 region has the DNA TGCGCCAGCAGCTTGGGGCAGTCGGGCGAGCAGTACTTC.